The next 12 T cell receptor beta chains were all read from a single sample in a study of T-cell reconstitution after alpha-beta-depleted transplantation in children. Unique molecular identifiers were incorporated during preparation of the TCRbeta library. In TCRdb, the PCR reads were re-called with MiXCR into one record per CDR3 protein. This repertoire shows around 420,000 distinct CDR3 sequences, around 15% found once; its top ten account for 29%. The specimen was PBMCs, mostly from graft donor cells, collected 360 days after TCRalphabeta/CD19-depleted stem cell transplant. Receptors were obtained from a boy under three years old who had a stem cell transplant for Wiskott-Aldrich syndrome, so the T cells may come from the graft donor.

This clonotype was counted once. Germline and junction disagree at one end, which may indicate a read error. The rearrangement links TRBV7-2 to TRBJ2-7; 7 bases are shared with TRBD2. Germline CDR1 is SGHTA and CDR2 is FQGNSA. This CDR3 is built from 15 residues. The CDR3 region is CAGSLGGLGRREQYF. The CDR3, as DNA: TGTGCCGGCAGCTTAGGTGGACTAGGCCGTAGGGAGCAGTACTTC.

The chain is built from TRBV5-1 and TRBJ2-1, with D possibly TRBD2 on 5 matching bases. V gave up 1 base and J gave up 3 bases, with 8 bases separating them. Germline values: CDR1 SGHRS, CDR2 YFSETQ. CDR3 size: 14 residues. In nucleotides, the CDR3 is TGCGCCAGCAGCTTGCTAGCCGTCTACAATGAGCAGTTCTTC. This translates into CASSLLAVYNEQFF.

This chain connects TRBV12-3 or TRBV12-4 to TRBJ2-5; D may be TRBD1 (5 bases). With 7 bases removed from V and 4 bases from J, the gap between germline ends came to 16 bases. The CDR3 consists of 14 residues. CDR3 nucleotides: TGTGCCAGCAAAGGACATCTCTGGGGAGAGACCCAGTACTTC. Protein: CASKGHLWGETQYF.

V and J are TRBV5-1 and TRBJ1-5; possibly TRBD1 for D (5 bases). The V end lost 0 bases, the J end lost 0 bases, and 7 bases lay between the germline ends. The CDR3 totals 15 residues. The germline V gene has CDR1 SGHRS and CDR2 YFSETQ. The CDR3 protein is CASSLGQHSNQPQHF. In nucleotides, the CDR3 is TGCGCCAGCAGCTTGGGACAGCATAGCAATCAGCCCCAGCATTTT.

This clonotype occurred a few times. This rearrangement joins TRBV4-3 to TRBJ2-3; D may be TRBD1 (5 bases). This CDR3 contains 16 residues. CDR1 is LGHNA, CDR2 YSLEER, per germline. Trimming removed 2 bases from V and 1 base from J, with 13 bases in between. The CDR3, as DNA: TGCGCCAGCAGCCAACAACAGGTCAGGGGCACAGATACGCAGTATTTT. Its translation: CASSQQQVRGTDTQYF.

The chain links TRBV24-1 to TRBJ2-7; maybe TRBD2 (5 bases). V shed 3 bases and J shed 6 bases, with 11 bases lying between them. The germline CDR1 and CDR2 sequences are KGHDR and SFDVKD. The CDR3 has 13 residues. The CDR3 DNA follows: TGTGCCACCAGTGATGAGAGGGTGAGCGAGCAGTACTTC. The encoded protein is CATSDERVSEQYF.

This clonotype was found many times. The chain employs TRBV20-1 and TRBJ2-1, with 9 bases fitting TRBD2. Germline V gives CDR1 DFQATT, CDR2 SNEGSKA (reference sequence). This CDR3 comprises 14 residues. V lost 7 bases, J lost 7 bases, and 11 bases stayed unmatched. CDR3: CSGTVSGSMNEQFF. The CDR3 DNA reads TGCAGTGGAACCGTTAGCGGGAGTATGAATGAGCAGTTCTTC.

This clonotype was seen a single time. The J gene is TRBJ2-3, the V gene TRBV7-1, with D tentatively TRBD1 or TRBD2 (5 bases each). TRBV7-1 qualifies as an ORF whose function is uncertain. The CDR3 covers 14 residues. The V gene lost 6 bases and the J gene lost 6 bases, with 16 bases spanning the gap. The CDR3 nucleotides are TGTGCCAGCAGAACACGCTCCGAGGGGGATACGCAGTATTTT. Translated, it gives CASRTRSEGDTQYF.

This clonotype showed up just a few times. The chain recombines TRBV28 with TRBJ1-2; possible D gene TRBD1, 5 bases. The CDR3 consists of 16 residues. In germline, CDR1 is MDHEN, CDR2 SYDVKM. V shed 4 bases and J shed 0 bases, with 15 bases lying between them. CDR3 DNA sequence: TGTGCCAGCAGTTCTGACAGTCCCATAACTAACTATGGCTACACCTTC. Translating gives CASSSDSPITNYGYTF.

This clonotype was found many times. The V call is TRBV7-9, the J call TRBJ1-1; TRBD1 matches 7 bases. Germline values: CDR1 SEHNR, CDR2 FQNEAQ (reference sequence). CDR3 size: 18 residues. The ends lost 4 bases at V and 1 base at J; junction bases unmatched: 15. The CDR3 loop is CASSSPGTEGYRNTEAFF. The DNA of the CDR3 is TGTGCCAGCAGCTCACCCGGGACAGAGGGGTACCGGAACACTGAAGCTTTCTTT.

This clonotype was observed a handful of times. The chain joins TRBV12-3 or TRBV12-4 to TRBJ2-7, with TRBD1 as a possible D gene (5 bases). V dropped 7 bases and J dropped 2 bases, with 15 bases sitting between them. CDR3 length: 14 residues. CDR3 sequence (DNA): TGTGCCAGCACCTCCTCCCAGGGTCCCTACGAGCAGTACTTC. This codes for CASTSSQGPYEQYF.

V and J are TRBV2 and TRBJ1-5; D gene uncertain. V lost 3 bases and J 7 bases, leaving 7 bases between the germline ends. The CDR3 is made up of 12 amino acids. Per germline, CDR1 SNHLY and CDR2 FYNNEI. CDR3 sequence (DNA): TGTGCCAGCAGTGACAGCCTCCAGCCCCAGCATTTT. It codes for CASSDSLQPQHF.